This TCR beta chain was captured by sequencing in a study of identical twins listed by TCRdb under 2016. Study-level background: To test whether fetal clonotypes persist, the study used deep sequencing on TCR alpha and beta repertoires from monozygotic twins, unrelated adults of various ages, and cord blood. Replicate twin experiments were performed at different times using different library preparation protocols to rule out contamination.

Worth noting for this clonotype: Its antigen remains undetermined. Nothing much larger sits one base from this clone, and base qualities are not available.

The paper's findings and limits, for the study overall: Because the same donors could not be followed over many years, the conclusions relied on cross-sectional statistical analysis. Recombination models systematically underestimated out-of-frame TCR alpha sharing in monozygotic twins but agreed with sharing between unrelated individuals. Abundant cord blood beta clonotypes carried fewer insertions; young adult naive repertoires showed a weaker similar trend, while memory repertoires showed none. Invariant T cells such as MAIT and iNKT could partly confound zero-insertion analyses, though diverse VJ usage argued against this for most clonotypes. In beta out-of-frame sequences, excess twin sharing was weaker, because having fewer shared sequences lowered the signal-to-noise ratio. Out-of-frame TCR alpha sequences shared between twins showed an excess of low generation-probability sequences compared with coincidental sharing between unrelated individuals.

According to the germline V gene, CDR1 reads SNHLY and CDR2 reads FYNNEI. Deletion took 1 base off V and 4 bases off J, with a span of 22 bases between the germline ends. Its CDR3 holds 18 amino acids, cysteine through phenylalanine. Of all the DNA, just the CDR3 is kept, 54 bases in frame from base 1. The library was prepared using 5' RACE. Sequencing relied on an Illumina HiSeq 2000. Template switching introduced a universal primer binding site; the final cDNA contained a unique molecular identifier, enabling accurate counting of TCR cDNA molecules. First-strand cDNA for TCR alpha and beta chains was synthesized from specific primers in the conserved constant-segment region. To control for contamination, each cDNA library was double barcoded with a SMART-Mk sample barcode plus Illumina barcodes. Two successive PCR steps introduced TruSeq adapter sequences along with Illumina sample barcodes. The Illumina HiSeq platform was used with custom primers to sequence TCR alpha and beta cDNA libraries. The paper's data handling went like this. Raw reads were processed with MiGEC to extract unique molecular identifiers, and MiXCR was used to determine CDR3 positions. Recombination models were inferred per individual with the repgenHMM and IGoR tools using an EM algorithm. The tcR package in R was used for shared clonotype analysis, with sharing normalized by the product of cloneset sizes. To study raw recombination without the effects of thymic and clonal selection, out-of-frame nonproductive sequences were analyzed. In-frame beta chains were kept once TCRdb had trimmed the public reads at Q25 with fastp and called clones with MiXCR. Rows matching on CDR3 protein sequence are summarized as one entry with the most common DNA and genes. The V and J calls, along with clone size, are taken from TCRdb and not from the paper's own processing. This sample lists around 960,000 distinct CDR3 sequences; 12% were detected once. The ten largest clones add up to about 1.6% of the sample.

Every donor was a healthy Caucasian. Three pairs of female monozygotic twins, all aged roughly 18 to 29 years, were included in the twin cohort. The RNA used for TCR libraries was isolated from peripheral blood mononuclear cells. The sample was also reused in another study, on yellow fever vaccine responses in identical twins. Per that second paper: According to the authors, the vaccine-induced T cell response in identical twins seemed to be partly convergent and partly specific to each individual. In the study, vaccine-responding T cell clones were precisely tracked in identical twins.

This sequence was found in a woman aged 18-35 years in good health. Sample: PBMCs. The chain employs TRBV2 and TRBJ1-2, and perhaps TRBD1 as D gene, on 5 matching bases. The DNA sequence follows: TGTGCCAGCAGTGAAGGGGACCCTCCAGGCCGGCAAGTCTATGGCTACACCTTC. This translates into CASSEGDPPGRQVYGYTF.